One sample yielded the 12 T cell receptor beta chains listed below, sequenced in a study of blood T cell repertoires in COVID-19. The data were produced by immunoSEQ multiplex PCR, yet TCRdb's version contains in-frame clones alone and is incomplete. The repertoire has over 200,000 clones, more than 80% of them found once; the top ten carry 2% to 3%. The sequenced sample was peripheral blood. These receptors all come from a man aged 25-40 years with COVID-19, enrolled during active disease.

About this clone itself: Germline and junction disagree at one end, which may indicate a read error. The chain uses TRBV29-1 and TRBJ2-5, with D tentatively TRBD2 (5 bases). Germline CDR1 reads SQVTM; CDR2 reads ANQGSEA. The CDR3 spans 12 residues. The CDR3 DNA reads TGCAGCGTTGTCGGGGAAAAAGTAGTGGCGGACTTC. Protein sequence: CSVVGEKVVADF.

The CDR3 loop is CASSLARTGPYEQYF. In nucleotides, the CDR3 is TGTGCCAGCAGCTTAGCGCGGACAGGCCCTTACGAGCAGTACTTC. The J gene is TRBJ2-7, the V gene TRBV7-9; TRBD1 agrees at 7 bases. CDR1 is SEHNR, CDR2 FQNEAQ, per germline (reference sequence). The V and J ends lost 0 bases and 4 bases, in that order; junction bases with no gene match: 6. This CDR3 is 15 amino acids long.

The chain is built from TRBV29-1 and TRBJ1-1, with D perhaps matching TRBD1 (6 bases). From germline, CDR1 is SQVTM and CDR2 ANQGSEA. Trimming removed 7 bases from V and 4 bases from J, with 16 bases in between. The CDR3 has 13 amino acids. As DNA, the CDR3 is TGCAGCGCCAGGACAGTACCGGGCACTGAAGCTTTCTTT. Amino acids: CSARTVPGTEAFF.

This clone was counted only a few times. The V call is TRBV27, the J call TRBJ1-1; D is perhaps TRBD1 (6 bases). V was pared by 3 bases and J by 5 bases, with 22 bases between. Germline V CDR1 and CDR2: MNHEY, SMNVEV (reference sequence). This CDR3 contains 17 residues. The CDR3, as DNA: TGTGCCAGCAGTTTGGTTGGCTCTCTAGGGGGAGAGACTGAAGCTTTCTTT. Its translation: CASSLVGSLGGETEAFF.

The J gene is TRBJ1-1, the V gene TRBV6-2 or TRBV6-3, with 7 bases aligning to TRBD1. The germline CDR1 and CDR2 sequences are MNHEY and SVGEGT. The CDR3 spans 15 residues. The V gene end was trimmed by 4 bases and the J gene end by 4 bases; junction bases not matched to a gene: 9. The CDR3 DNA reads TGTGCCAGCAGTTCAGGACAGGCTGGGATCACTGAAGCTTTCTTT. Its translation is CASSSGQAGITEAFF.

The rearrangement uses TRBV19 and TRBJ1-1; D is perhaps TRBD1 (5 bases). V gave up 0 bases and J gave up 0 bases, with 17 bases separating them. The germline CDR1 and CDR2 sequences are LNHDA and SQIVND (reference sequence). CDR3 length: 18 residues. The CDR3 bases are TGTGCCAGTAGTATAGATCAGGGAGCAGGGAGGATGAACACTGAAGCTTTCTTT. Translated: CASSIDQGAGRMNTEAFF.

In this sample, this clone turned up once. The chain carries TRBV28 and TRBJ1-1, with TRBD1 identical over 8 bases. The CDR3 extends over 14 amino acids. CDR1 is MDHEN, CDR2 SYDVKM, per germline. Losses at the gene ends were 5 bases for V and 10 bases for J; bases not matched to a gene: 12. The CDR3 DNA is TGTGCCAGCAGTAAGACGACAGGGGCGGTTGTAGCTTTCTTT. Translating it yields CASSKTTGAVVAFF.

CDR3 DNA sequence: TGTGCCAGTAGTGTGGCTAGCGGCTCCTACGAGCAGTACTTC. It codes for CASSVASGSYEQYF. This rearrangement joins TRBV19 to TRBJ2-7, with TRBD2 matching 7 bases. This CDR3 has 14 amino acids. Germline CDR1 LNHDA, CDR2 SQIVND (reference sequence). J lost 0 bases, V lost 5 bases, and 4 bases had no gene match.

The V call is TRBV7-7, the J call TRBJ2-7; weak D call: TRBD2 (5 bases). Germline-derived CDR1 and CDR2 are SSHAT and FNYEAQ (reference sequence). Between the trimmed V and J ends, which lost 1 base and 6 bases, there was a span of 10 bases. The CDR3 is 13 amino acids. The CDR3 nucleotides read TGTGCCAGCAGCTTAGTCCGCAGCGGCGAGCAGTACTTC. Translation: CASSLVRSGEQYF.

This rearrangement joins TRBV20-1 to TRBJ1-2; D ambiguous. Deletions cut 6 bases from V and 8 bases from J, with 13 bases between. CDR1 is DFQATT and CDR2 is SNEGSKA in the germline V gene (reference sequence). This CDR3 is built from 11 residues. CDR3 sequence (DNA): TGCAGTGCCCCCGACATAAGCGGCTACACCTTC. Translated: CSAPDISGYTF.

This clone was observed a single time. This sequence joins TRBV7-3 and TRBJ2-1; possibly TRBD2 for D (5 bases). V dropped 2 bases and J dropped 5 bases, with 7 bases sitting between them. The length of the CDR3 is 13 residues. Germline V gives CDR1 SGHTA, CDR2 FQGTGA. The CDR3 DNA is TGTGCCAGCAGCTTACGGAGGAACAATGAGCAGTTCTTC. This gives the protein CASSLRRNNEQFF.

This clone has just one count. The V call is TRBV9, the J call TRBJ1-2; unclear D gene. V lost 3 bases, J lost 0 bases, and 12 bases lay in between. The V gene's germline CDR1 is SGDLS and CDR2 YYNGEE. The CDR3 runs to 15 residues. CDR3: CASSANRDANYGYTF. The CDR3 DNA sequence: TGTGCCAGCAGCGCTAACAGAGACGCTAACTATGGCTACACCTTC. Combining the CDR3 with reference TRBV9 and TRBJ1-2 gives the whole variable domain DSGVTQTPKHLITATGQRVTLRCSPRSGDLSVYWYQQSLDQGLQFLIQYYNGEERAKGNILERFSAQQFPDLHSELNLSSLELGDSALYFCASSANRDANYGYTFGSGTRLTVV.